Listed below are T cell receptor beta chains from one sample, sequenced in a study of Graves' ophthalmopathy and Graves' hyperthyroidism. In TCRdb, the multiplex PCR reads were re-called with MiXCR into one record per CDR3 protein. The sample has about 590,000 distinct CDR3 sequences, approximately 37% seen once. Sequenced input: peripheral blood or thyroid tissue (not recorded which). The receptors derive from an adult man with Graves' hyperthyroidism. Both conserved end residues are part of each CDR3. D genes are given only for firm matches. Clone size is shown for a subset of rows, as once, few, many or a class of expanded clone.

clone_size,cdr3_length,v_call,d_call,j_call,cdr3_aa,cdr3_nt
NA,16,TRBV7-2,TRBD2,TRBJ2-7,CASSLAPGLGGNEQYF,TGTGCCAGCAGCTTAGCACCGGGACTAGGGGGAAATGAGCAGTACTTC
few,14,TRBV3-1,NA,TRBJ1-5,CASRGEGYNQPQHF,TGTGCCAGCAGGGGTGAGGGGTACAATCAGCCCCAGCATTTT
many,15,TRBV10-3,TRBD2,TRBJ2-2,CAISEPTSTTGELFF,TGTGCCATCAGTGAACCGACTAGCACCACCGGGGAGCTGTTTTTT
NA,13,TRBV10-2,NA,TRBJ1-1,CASMLDGSTEAFF,TGCGCCAGCATGCTGGACGGAAGCACAGAAGCTTTCTTT
many,14,TRBV10-3,NA,TRBJ2-6,CAIQQSSGANVLTF,TGTGCCATACAACAGAGCTCTGGGGCCAACGTCCTGACTTTC
NA,12,TRBV2,NA,TRBJ2-7,CASWTGDYEQYF,TGTGCCAGCTGGACGGGGGACTACGAGCAGTACTTC
many,14,TRBV20-1,NA,TRBJ2-2,CSARDDQLTGELFF,TGCAGTGCTAGAGACGATCAATTAACCGGGGAGCTGTTTTTT
NA,13,TRBV7-9,NA,TRBJ2-7,CASSLVGAEEQYF,TGTGCCAGCAGCTTAGTGGGGGCAGAGGAGCAGTACTTC
few,16,TRBV24-1,NA,TRBJ2-3,CATSDLGSSSTDTQYF,TGTGCCACCAGTGATTTGGGTTCCTCTAGCACAGATACGCAGTATTTT
NA,14,TRBV5-1,TRBD2,TRBJ2-7,CASSFSLAGDEQYF,TGCGCCAGCAGCTTTTCACTAGCGGGCGACGAGCAGTACTTC
NA,15,TRBV19,NA,TRBJ1-4,CASTQSRGAFEKLFF,TGTGCCAGTACCCAAAGCCGGGGCGCCTTTGAAAAACTGTTTTTT
NA,17,TRBV7-2,NA,TRBJ2-2,CASERGGAGPNTGELFF,TGTGCCAGCGAAAGAGGGGGCGCGGGACCGAACACCGGGGAGCTGTTTTTT
few,17,TRBV7-2,NA,TRBJ2-5,CASSLDGERAAQETQYF,TGTGCCAGCAGCTTAGATGGAGAGAGGGCGGCCCAAGAGACCCAGTACTTC
NA,16,TRBV7-9,NA,TRBJ2-7,CASSQEGWPSSYEQYF,TGTGCCAGCAGCCAAGAGGGCTGGCCGAGCTCCTACGAGCAGTACTTC
NA,12,TRBV20-1,NA,TRBJ2-2,CSASPGPGELFF,TGCAGTGCTAGCCCAGGTCCCGGGGAGCTGTTTTTT
many,16,TRBV28,NA,TRBJ2-7,CASSSYDGRTLYEQYF,TGTGCCAGCAGTTCGTACGACGGACGGACGCTTTACGAGCAGTACTTC
many,14,TRBV5-1,NA,TRBJ2-7,CASSLEIGLDEQYF,TGCGCCAGCAGCCTAGAAATAGGGCTTGACGAGCAGTACTTC
NA,14,TRBV7-9,TRBD1,TRBJ1-4,CASSPRTGVEKLFF,TGTGCCAGCAGCCCAAGGACAGGGGTCGAAAAACTGTTTTTT
few,16,TRBV7-9,NA,TRBJ2-2,CASSESPGLNTGELFF,TGTGCCAGCAGCGAATCACCGGGACTTAACACCGGGGAGCTGTTTTTT
NA,16,TRBV11-3,NA,TRBJ2-2,CASSSPTGGNTGELFF,TGTGCCAGCAGCTCCCCGACAGGCGGCAACACCGGGGAGCTGTTTTTT
NA,16,TRBV5-6,TRBD2,TRBJ2-7,CASSPGTSGRLYEQYF,TGTGCCAGCAGCCCGGGGACTAGCGGGAGGTTATACGAGCAGTACTTC
few,20,TRBV5-1,TRBD2,TRBJ2-1,CASSLFLAGTNQVSYNEQFF,TGCGCCAGCAGCTTGTTCCTAGCGGGTACAAACCAGGTCTCCTACAATGAGCAGTTCTTC
NA,14,TRBV7-9,NA,TRBJ2-7,CASSLEAGTYEQSF,TGTGCCAGCAGCTTGGAGGCAGGGACCTACGAGCAGTCCTTC
NA,13,TRBV29-1,TRBD2,TRBJ2-7,CSPEAGGYYEQYF,TGCAGCCCAGAAGCGGGAGGATATTACGAGCAGTACTTC
NA,14,TRBV20-1,TRBD1,TRBJ1-1,CSARKTGRRTEAFF,TGCAGTGCCAGAAAGACAGGGAGACGAACTGAAGCTTTCTTT
NA,15,TRBV7-9,TRBD2,TRBJ2-7,CASSLKAGEVVTQYF,TGTGCCAGCAGCTTGAAAGCGGGAGAAGTTGTTACGCAGTACTTC
many,15,TRBV2,TRBD1,TRBJ2-7,CASSVSWGQGYEQYF,TGTGCCAGCAGTGTTAGTTGGGGACAGGGCTACGAGCAGTACTTC
NA,13,TRBV20-1,TRBD1,TRBJ2-7,CSARTLRQGEQYF,TGCAGTGCTAGAACCTTAAGACAGGGCGAGCAGTACTTC
many,12,TRBV12-3/TRBV12-4,NA,TRBJ1-2,CASIGGGRGYTF,TGTGCCAGCATTGGGGGAGGGAGAGGCTACACCTTC
NA,13,TRBV28,NA,TRBJ1-2,CASRGGTAYGYTF,TGTGCCAGCAGAGGAGGGACGGCATATGGCTACACCTTC
NA,15,TRBV19,NA,TRBJ2-6,CASSAAGSGANVLTF,TGTGCCAGTAGTGCGGCGGGCTCTGGGGCCAACGTCCTGACTTTC
NA,15,TRBV25-1,NA,TRBJ1-2,CASSGQGGPNYGYTF,TGTGCCAGCAGTGGGCAGGGAGGTCCCAACTATGGCTACACCTTC
many,15,TRBV2,NA,TRBJ2-6,CASTELDSGANVLTF,TGTGCCAGCACGGAATTGGATTCTGGGGCCAACGTCCTGACTTTC